The rows below give T cell receptor beta chains drawn from one sample of a study of identical twins. TCRdb re-analysed the 5' RACE reads in MiXCR, keeping a single row per CDR3 protein. The sample contains approximately 490,000 distinct CDR3 sequences, about 22% of which appear only once. The sample was also reused in another study, on yellow fever vaccine responses in identical twins.

The sample comprised CD4+ T cells sorted from blood. The receptors derive from a woman aged 18 to 35 in good health. CDR3s include the opening cysteine and the closing phenylalanine or tryptophan.

j_gene	v_gene	CDR3aa
TRBJ2-6	TRBV12-3/TRBV12-4	CASSPTGVPWGGANVLTF
TRBJ1-1	TRBV12-3/TRBV12-4	CASKKTGVTEAFF
TRBJ2-1	TRBV12-3/TRBV12-4	CASSPTSGGHEQFF
TRBJ1-2	TRBV9	CASSVVGGGGYGYTF
TRBJ2-3	TRBV11-2	CASSLGRTGGLTGTDTQYF
TRBJ1-1	TRBV7-9	CASSLGRGSNTEAFF
TRBJ2-4	TRBV12-3/TRBV12-4	CASSLRSGLMVVQYF
TRBJ2-1	TRBV12-3/TRBV12-4	CASSLVRYAQFF
TRBJ2-3	TRBV7-2	CASSLARGEWADTQYF
TRBJ1-4	TRBV6-1	CASRPGQGYEKLFF
TRBJ2-5	TRBV5-1	CASSLGATRGAQETQYF
TRBJ1-1	TRBV20-1	CSATHGTGLESEAFF
TRBJ2-1	TRBV5-1	CASSLVLAGNEQFF
TRBJ2-7	TRBV28	CASNRPGPQGYEQYF
TRBJ2-1	TRBV4-1	CASSQGGLGGRSYNEQFF
TRBJ2-1	TRBV4-1	CASSQGPGQGPIREQFF
TRBJ2-7	TRBV7-2	CASSLIGSLAGPYEQYF
TRBJ2-7	TRBV6-5	CASSSAGTGYEQYF
TRBJ2-1	TRBV14	CASSQALDRGEQFF
TRBJ2-3	TRBV29-1	CSAGTSGITDTQYF
TRBJ1-1	TRBV10-3	CAISESMSVSGEAFF
TRBJ2-1	TRBV14	CASSQQGRNEQFF
TRBJ1-6	TRBV20-1	CSAETGYGSPLHF
TRBJ2-7	TRBV6-1	CASRTGTGVYEQYF
TRBJ2-1	TRBV2	CASSEVGTDIMLSSYNEQFF
TRBJ2-5	TRBV12-3/TRBV12-4	CASSFSETSLGETQYF
TRBJ2-1	TRBV5-1	CASSPPGGGPNNEQFF
TRBJ2-3	TRBV24-1	CATSDPRDRAVDTQYF
TRBJ1-2	TRBV28	CASITGQGRGGYTF
TRBJ1-5	TRBV28	CASSPPKGNQPQHF
TRBJ2-2	TRBV4-2	CASSQDWDPDTGELFF
TRBJ1-5	TRBV12-3/TRBV12-4	CASSLDTSNQPQHF
TRBJ1-6	TRBV6-5	CASSNMGSSYNSPLHF
TRBJ2-5	TRBV2	CASSSGLVGRETQYF
TRBJ2-1	TRBV27	CASSLSETGFEQFF
TRBJ1-1	TRBV29-1	CSVEWVQGPGDTEAFF
TRBJ2-7	TRBV7-8	CASSQDLVGGREQYF
TRBJ2-5	TRBV2	CASWTESPPETQYF
TRBJ2-4	TRBV10-3	CAISDRDGSKNIQYF
TRBJ1-1	TRBV24-1	CATSGDLNTEAFF
TRBJ2-3	TRBV24-1	CATSDETGPSDTQYF
TRBJ2-7	TRBV29-1	CSVGFWTPTYEQYF
TRBJ2-5	TRBV5-1	CASNIDRGGETQYF
TRBJ1-6	TRBV29-1	CSVEETGKGSPLHF
TRBJ2-3	TRBV3-1	CASSQVGTSGNTDTQYF
TRBJ1-5	TRBV28	CASHKGLGEVNQPQHF
TRBJ2-3	TRBV7-2	CASSLTRLTDTQYF
TRBJ2-3	TRBV7-9	CASSSLGGGTDTQYF